This T cell receptor (beta chain) appears in the sequencing data of a study of OX40 agonist ivuxolimab in advanced cancers. Study overall: The patients' treatment was ivuxolimab, an agonistic anti-OX40 (CD134) antibody. Cancers in dose escalation were hepatocellular, melanoma, renal cell and head and neck.

Blood got drawn at baseline, again on cycle 4 day 1, and then on cycle 7 day 1. Here immunoSEQ multiplex PCR was the method, and the copy in TCRdb shows in-frame clones only, minus some. The table lists some 86,000 clones, roughly nine tenths of them singletons. This specimen was CD4+ or CD8+ T cells sorted from blood, taken in a trial of the OX40 agonist ivuxolimab. This clonotype was obtained from an adult with an advanced solid tumor such as melanoma, head and neck, liver or kidney cancer.

DNA of the CDR3: TGTGCCAGCAGCTCAATTCCTACATGGGCCTACGAGCAGTACTTC. It yields the protein CASSSIPTWAYEQYF. The chain has TRBV5-5 and TRBJ2-7; D ambiguous. The V gene lost 3 bases and the J gene lost 2 bases, with 15 bases spanning the gap. Germline V gene sequence: CDR1 SGHKS, CDR2 YYEKEE (reference sequence). This CDR3 is 15 amino acids long.